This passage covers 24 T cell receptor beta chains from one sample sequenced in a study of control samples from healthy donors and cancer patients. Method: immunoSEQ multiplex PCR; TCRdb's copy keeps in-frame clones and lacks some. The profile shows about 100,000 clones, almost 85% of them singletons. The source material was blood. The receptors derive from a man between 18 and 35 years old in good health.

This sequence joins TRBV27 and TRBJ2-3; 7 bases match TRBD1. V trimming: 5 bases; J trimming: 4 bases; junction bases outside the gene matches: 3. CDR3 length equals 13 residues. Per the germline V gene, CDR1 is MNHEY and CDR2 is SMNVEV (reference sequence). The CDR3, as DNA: TGTGCCAGCAGTGGGGACAGCGCAGATACGCAGTATTTT. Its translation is CASSGDSADTQYF.

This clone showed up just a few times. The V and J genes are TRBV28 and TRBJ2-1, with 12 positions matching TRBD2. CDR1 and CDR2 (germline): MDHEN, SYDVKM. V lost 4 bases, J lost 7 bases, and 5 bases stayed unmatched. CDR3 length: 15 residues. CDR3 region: CASSSLAGGKNEQFF. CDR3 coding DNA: TGTGCCAGCAGTTCTCTAGCGGGGGGGAAGAATGAGCAGTTCTTC.

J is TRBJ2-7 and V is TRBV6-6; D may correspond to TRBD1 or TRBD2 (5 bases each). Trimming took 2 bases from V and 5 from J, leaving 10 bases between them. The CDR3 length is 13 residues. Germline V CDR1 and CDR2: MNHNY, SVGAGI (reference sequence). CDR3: CASSYGRGNEQYF. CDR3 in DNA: TGTGCCAGCAGTTACGGACGGGGCAACGAGCAGTACTTC.

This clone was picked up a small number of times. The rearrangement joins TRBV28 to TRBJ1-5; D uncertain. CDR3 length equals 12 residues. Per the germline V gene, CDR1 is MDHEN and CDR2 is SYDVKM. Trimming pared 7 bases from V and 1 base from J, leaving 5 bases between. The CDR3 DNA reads TGTGCCAGCACCCGGAGCAATCAGCCCCAGCATTTT. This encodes CASTRSNQPQHF.

CDR3 in DNA: TGTGCCAGCAGTTCCTCAGGGAGCGGGGAGCTGTTTTTT. This codes for CASSSSGSGELFF. This sequence joins TRBV12-3 or TRBV12-4 and TRBJ2-2; D is perhaps TRBD1 or TRBD2 (5 bases each). This CDR3 comprises 13 residues. Deletions cut 4 bases from V and 7 bases from J, with 10 bases between.

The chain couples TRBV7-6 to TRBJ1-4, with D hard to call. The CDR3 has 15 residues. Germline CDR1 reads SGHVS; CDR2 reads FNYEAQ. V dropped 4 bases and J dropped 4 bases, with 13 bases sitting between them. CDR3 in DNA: TGTGCCAGCAGCTCTCTAGGACTGATTAATGAAAAACTGTTTTTT. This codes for CASSSLGLINEKLFF.

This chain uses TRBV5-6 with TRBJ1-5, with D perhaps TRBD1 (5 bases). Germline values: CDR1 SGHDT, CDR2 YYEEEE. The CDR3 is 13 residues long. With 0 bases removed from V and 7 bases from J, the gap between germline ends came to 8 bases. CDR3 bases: TGTGCCAGCAGCTTGGTAGGGGCGCAGCCCCAGCATTTT. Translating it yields CASSLVGAQPQHF.

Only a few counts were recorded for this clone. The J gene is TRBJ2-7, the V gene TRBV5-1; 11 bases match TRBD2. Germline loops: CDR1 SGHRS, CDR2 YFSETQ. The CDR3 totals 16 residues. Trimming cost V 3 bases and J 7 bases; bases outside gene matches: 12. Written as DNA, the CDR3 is TGCGCCAGCAGCTGGGAGGCTAGCGGGGGGCCCCGGGAGCAGTACTTC. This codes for CASSWEASGGPREQYF.

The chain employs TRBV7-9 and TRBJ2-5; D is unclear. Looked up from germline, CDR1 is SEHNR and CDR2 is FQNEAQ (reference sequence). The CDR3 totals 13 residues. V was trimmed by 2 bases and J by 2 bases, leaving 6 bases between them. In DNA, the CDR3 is TGTGCCAGCAGCTTAAGTTTACAAGAGACCCAGTACTTC. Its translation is CASSLSLQETQYF.

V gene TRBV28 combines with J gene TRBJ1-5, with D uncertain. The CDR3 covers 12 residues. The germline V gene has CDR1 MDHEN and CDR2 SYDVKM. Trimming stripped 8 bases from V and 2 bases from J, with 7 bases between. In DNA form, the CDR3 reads TGTGCCAGCTTAAGCGGCAATCAGCCCCAGCATTTT. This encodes CASLSGNQPQHF.

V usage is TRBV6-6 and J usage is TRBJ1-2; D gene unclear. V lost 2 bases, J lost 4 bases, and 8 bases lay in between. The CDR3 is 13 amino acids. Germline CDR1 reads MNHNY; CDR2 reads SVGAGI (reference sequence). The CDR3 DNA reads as TGTGCCAGCAGTTACACGCCTTCCTATGGCTACACCTTC. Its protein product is CASSYTPSYGYTF.

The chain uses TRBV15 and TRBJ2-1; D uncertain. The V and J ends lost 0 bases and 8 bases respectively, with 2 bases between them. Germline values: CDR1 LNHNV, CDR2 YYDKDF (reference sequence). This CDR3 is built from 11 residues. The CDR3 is CATSREYEQFF. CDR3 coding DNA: TGTGCCACCAGCAGAGAGTATGAGCAGTTCTTC.

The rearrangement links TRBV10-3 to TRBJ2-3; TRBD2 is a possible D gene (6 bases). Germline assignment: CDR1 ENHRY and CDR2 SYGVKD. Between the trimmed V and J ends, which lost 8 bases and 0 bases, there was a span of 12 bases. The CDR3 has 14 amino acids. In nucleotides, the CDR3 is TGTGCCATCTCGGGAGTACACAGCACAGATACGCAGTATTTT. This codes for CAISGVHSTDTQYF.

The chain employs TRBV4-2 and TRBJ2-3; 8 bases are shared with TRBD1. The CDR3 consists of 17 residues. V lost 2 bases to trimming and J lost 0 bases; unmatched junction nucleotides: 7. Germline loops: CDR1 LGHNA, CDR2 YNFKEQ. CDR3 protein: CASSQLSGGLSTDTQYF. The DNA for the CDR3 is TGTGCCAGCAGCCAACTTTCAGGGGGCCTGAGCACAGATACGCAGTATTTT.

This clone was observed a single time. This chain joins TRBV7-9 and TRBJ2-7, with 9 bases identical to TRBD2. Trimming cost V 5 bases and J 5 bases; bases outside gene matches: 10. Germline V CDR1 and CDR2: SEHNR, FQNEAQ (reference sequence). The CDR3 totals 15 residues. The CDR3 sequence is CASSHFAGGLDEQYF. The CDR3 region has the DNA TGTGCCAGCAGCCACTTTGCGGGGGGGCTAGACGAGCAGTACTTC.

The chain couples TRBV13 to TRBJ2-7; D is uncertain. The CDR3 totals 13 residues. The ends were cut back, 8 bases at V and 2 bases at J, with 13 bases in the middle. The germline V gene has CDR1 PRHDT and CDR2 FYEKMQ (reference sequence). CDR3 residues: CASRQTGTYEQYF. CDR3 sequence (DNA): TGTGCCAGCCGCCAGACGGGTACCTACGAGCAGTACTTC.

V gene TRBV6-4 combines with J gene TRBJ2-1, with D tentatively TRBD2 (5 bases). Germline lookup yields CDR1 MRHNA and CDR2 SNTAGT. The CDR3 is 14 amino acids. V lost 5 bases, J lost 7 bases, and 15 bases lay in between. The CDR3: CASSTDNGGNEQFF. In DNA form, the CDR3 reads TGTGCCAGCAGTACCGACAACGGAGGTAATGAGCAGTTCTTC.

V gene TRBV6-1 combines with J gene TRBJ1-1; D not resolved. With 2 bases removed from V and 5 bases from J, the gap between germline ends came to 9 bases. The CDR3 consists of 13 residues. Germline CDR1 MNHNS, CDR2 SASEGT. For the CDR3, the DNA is TGTGCCAGCAGTGAAAGTGCGTTTACTGAAGCTTTCTTT. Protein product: CASSESAFTEAFF.

For the CDR3, the DNA is TGTGCCAGCAGTACTCGAACAGGGTCTTTAGAGACCCAGTACTTC. Translating gives CASSTRTGSLETQYF. The chain couples TRBV27 to TRBJ2-5, with a tentative D call TRBD1 (6 bases). The V end was cut by 5 bases, the J end by 4 bases, with 17 bases between. Germline lookup yields CDR1 MNHEY and CDR2 SMNVEV (reference sequence). The CDR3 contains 15 residues.

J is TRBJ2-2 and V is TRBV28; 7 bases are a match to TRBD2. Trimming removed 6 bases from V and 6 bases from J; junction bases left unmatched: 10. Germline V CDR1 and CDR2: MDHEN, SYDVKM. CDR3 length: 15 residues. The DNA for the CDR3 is TGTGCCAGCAGCTGGAGTAAGGGAGGGGCCGGGGAGCTGTTTTTT. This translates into CASSWSKGGAGELFF.

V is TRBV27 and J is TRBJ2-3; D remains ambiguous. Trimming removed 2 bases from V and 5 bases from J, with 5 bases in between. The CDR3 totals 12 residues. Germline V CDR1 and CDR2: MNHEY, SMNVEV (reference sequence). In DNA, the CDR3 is TGTGCCAGCAGTTTACTGGGAGATACGCAGTATTTT. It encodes CASSLLGDTQYF.

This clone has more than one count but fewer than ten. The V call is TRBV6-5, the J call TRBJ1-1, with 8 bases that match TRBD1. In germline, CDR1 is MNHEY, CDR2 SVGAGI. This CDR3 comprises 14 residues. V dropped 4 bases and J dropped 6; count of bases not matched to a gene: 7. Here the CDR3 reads CASSLGQVESEAFF. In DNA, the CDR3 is TGTGCCAGCAGTTTGGGACAGGTCGAGTCTGAAGCTTTCTTT.

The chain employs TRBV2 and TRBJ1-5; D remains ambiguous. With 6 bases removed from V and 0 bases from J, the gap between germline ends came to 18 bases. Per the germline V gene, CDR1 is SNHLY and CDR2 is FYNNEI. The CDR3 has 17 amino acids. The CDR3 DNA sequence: TGTGCCAGCAGGCTTATACAGTCTGGGGTTAGCAATCAGCCCCAGCATTTT. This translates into CASRLIQSGVSNQPQHF.

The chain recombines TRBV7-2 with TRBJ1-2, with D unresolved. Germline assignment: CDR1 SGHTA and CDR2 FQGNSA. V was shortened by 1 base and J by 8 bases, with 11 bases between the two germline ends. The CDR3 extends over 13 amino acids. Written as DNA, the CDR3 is TGTGCCAGCAGCTTAGATGTGGGGAAAGGCTACACCTTC. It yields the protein CASSLDVGKGYTF.